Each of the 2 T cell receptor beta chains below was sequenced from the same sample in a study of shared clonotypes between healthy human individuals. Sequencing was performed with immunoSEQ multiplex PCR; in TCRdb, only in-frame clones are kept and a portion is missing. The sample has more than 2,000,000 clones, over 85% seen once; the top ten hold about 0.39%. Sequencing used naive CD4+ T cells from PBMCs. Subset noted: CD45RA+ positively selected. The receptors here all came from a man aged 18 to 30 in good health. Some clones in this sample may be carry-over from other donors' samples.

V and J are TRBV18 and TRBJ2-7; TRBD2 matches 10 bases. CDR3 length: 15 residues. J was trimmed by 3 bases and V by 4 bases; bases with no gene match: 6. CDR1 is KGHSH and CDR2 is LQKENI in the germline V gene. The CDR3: CASSLTSGRNYEQYF. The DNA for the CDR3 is TGTGCCAGCTCACTGACTAGCGGGCGAAACTACGAGCAGTACTTC.

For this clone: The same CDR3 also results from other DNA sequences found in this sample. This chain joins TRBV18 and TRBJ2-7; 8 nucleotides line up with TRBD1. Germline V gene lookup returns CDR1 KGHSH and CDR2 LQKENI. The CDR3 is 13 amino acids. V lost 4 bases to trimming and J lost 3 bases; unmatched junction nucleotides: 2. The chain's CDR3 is CASSRGQGYEQYF. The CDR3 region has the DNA TGTGCCAGCTCACGTGGACAGGGCTACGAGCAGTACTTC. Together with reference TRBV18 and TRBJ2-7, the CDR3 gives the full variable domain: NAGVMQNPRHLVRRRGQEARLRCSPMKGHSHVYWYRQLPEEGLKFMVYLQKENIIDESGMPKERFSAEFPKEGPSILRIQQVVRGDSAAYFCASSRGQGYEQYFGPGTRLTVT.